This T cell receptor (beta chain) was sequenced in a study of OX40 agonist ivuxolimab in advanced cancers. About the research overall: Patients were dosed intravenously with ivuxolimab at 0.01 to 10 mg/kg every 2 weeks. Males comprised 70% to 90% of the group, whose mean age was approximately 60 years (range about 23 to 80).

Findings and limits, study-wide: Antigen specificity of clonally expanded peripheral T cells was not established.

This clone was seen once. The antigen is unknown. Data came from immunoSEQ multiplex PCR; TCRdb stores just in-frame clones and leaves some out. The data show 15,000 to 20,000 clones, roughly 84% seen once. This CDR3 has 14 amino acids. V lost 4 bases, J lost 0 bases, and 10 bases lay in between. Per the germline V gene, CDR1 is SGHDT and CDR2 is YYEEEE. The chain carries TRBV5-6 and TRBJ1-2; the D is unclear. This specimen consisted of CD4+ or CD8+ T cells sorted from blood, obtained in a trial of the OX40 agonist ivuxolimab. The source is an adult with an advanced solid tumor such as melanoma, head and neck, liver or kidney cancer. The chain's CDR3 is CASSDPKSNYGYTF. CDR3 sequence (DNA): TGTGCCAGCAGCGATCCAAAGTCTAACTATGGCTACACCTTC.